The rows below give T cell receptor beta chains drawn from one sample of a study of OX40 agonist ivuxolimab in advanced cancers. TCRdb's copy holds only in-frame clones and misses some; the assay was immunoSEQ multiplex PCR. The sample lists 60,000 to 75,000 clones, over 70% occurring once. Here the sequenced sample was CD4+ or CD8+ T cells sorted from blood, taken in a trial of the OX40 agonist ivuxolimab. These TCRs come from an adult with an advanced solid tumor such as melanoma, head and neck, liver or kidney cancer. Each CDR3 is given with its conserved first and last residue. Fields, in order: J gene, clone size, D gene, CDR3 length, V gene, CDR3 protein, CDR3 DNA. A D gene is named only where the DNA matches it firmly. A row's size may be missing; if present it is once, few, many or a size class.

j_call: TRBJ2-4; clone_size: few; d_call: NA; cdr3_length: 11; v_call: TRBV29-1; cdr3_aa: CSSKEVDIQYF; cdr3_nt: TGCAGCTCAAAAGAAGTGGACATTCAGTACTTC
j_call: TRBJ1-3; clone_size: NA; d_call: NA; cdr3_length: 15; v_call: TRBV5-4; cdr3_aa: CASSLGLGTGNTIYF; cdr3_nt: TGTGCCAGCAGCCTTGGACTCGGGACTGGAAACACCATATATTTT
j_call: TRBJ2-2; clone_size: NA; d_call: NA; cdr3_length: 15; v_call: TRBV2; cdr3_aa: CASSEGAPNTGELFF; cdr3_nt: TGTGCCAGCAGTGAGGGGGCCCCGAACACCGGGGAGCTGTTTTTT
j_call: TRBJ1-6; clone_size: NA; d_call: TRBD1; cdr3_length: 16; v_call: TRBV7-9; cdr3_aa: CASLRQGSSYNSPLHF; cdr3_nt: TGTGCCAGCTTAAGACAGGGGAGCTCCTATAATTCACCCCTCCACTTT
j_call: TRBJ1-2; clone_size: few; d_call: NA; cdr3_length: 16; v_call: TRBV9; cdr3_aa: CASSVVALTGNYGYTF; cdr3_nt: TGTGCCAGCAGCGTAGTAGCCTTAACTGGGAACTATGGCTACACCTTC
j_call: TRBJ2-7; clone_size: NA; d_call: NA; cdr3_length: 13; v_call: TRBV18; cdr3_aa: CASSPQGGYEQYF; cdr3_nt: TGTGCCAGCTCACCGCAGGGGGGCTACGAGCAGTACTTC
j_call: TRBJ2-3; clone_size: NA; d_call: NA; cdr3_length: 12; v_call: TRBV2; cdr3_aa: CASSGPTDTQYF; cdr3_nt: TGTGCCAGCAGTGGTCCCACAGATACGCAGTATTTT
j_call: TRBJ2-7; clone_size: NA; d_call: NA; cdr3_length: 12; v_call: TRBV7-9; cdr3_aa: CASSLKDYEQYF; cdr3_nt: TGTGCCAGCAGCTTGAAGGACTACGAGCAGTACTTC
j_call: TRBJ1-1; clone_size: NA; d_call: TRBD1; cdr3_length: 17; v_call: TRBV2; cdr3_aa: CASSRPRTGRWDTEAFF; cdr3_nt: TGTGCCAGCAGCCGGCCCCGGACAGGGAGGTGGGACACTGAAGCTTTCTTT
j_call: TRBJ1-2; clone_size: NA; d_call: NA; cdr3_length: 13; v_call: TRBV4-1; cdr3_aa: CASSQDEGGQALF; cdr3_nt: TGCGCCAGCAGCCAAGATGAGGGGGGCCAAGCCCTCTTC
j_call: TRBJ1-1; clone_size: NA; d_call: NA; cdr3_length: 14; v_call: TRBV7-2; cdr3_aa: CASSSIRGIRAAFF; cdr3_nt: TGTGCCAGCAGCTCCATCCGGGGAATCCGGGCGGCTTTCTTT
j_call: TRBJ1-2; clone_size: NA; d_call: NA; cdr3_length: 14; v_call: TRBV9; cdr3_aa: CASSKTGTANGYTF; cdr3_nt: TGTGCCAGCAGCAAGACCGGGACCGCGAATGGCTACACCTTC
j_call: TRBJ1-1; clone_size: few; d_call: NA; cdr3_length: 14; v_call: TRBV6-6; cdr3_aa: CASSYSDRNTEAFF; cdr3_nt: TGTGCCAGCAGTTACTCCGACAGAAACACTGAAGCTTTCTTT
j_call: TRBJ2-7; clone_size: NA; d_call: TRBD1; cdr3_length: 14; v_call: TRBV10-2; cdr3_aa: CASSVGRGLYEQYF; cdr3_nt: TGCGCCAGCAGTGTCGGCAGGGGGCTCTACGAGCAGTACTTC
j_call: TRBJ2-3; clone_size: NA; d_call: TRBD2; cdr3_length: 16; v_call: TRBV4-3; cdr3_aa: CASSQVGLAGGDTQYF; cdr3_nt: TGCGCCAGCAGCCAAGTGGGACTAGCGGGGGGGGATACGCAGTATTTT
j_call: TRBJ2-1; clone_size: NA; d_call: NA; cdr3_length: 19; v_call: TRBV11-2; cdr3_aa: CASSLSKFGGEFPYNEQFF; cdr3_nt: TGTGCCAGCAGCTTAAGCAAATTCGGAGGGGAGTTCCCTTACAATGAGCAGTTCTTC
j_call: TRBJ1-2; clone_size: NA; d_call: NA; cdr3_length: 16; v_call: TRBV9; cdr3_aa: CASSESVSGANYGYTF; cdr3_nt: TGTGCCAGCAGCGAGTCGGTGTCAGGGGCTAACTATGGCTACACCTTC
j_call: TRBJ1-3; clone_size: NA; d_call: NA; cdr3_length: 15; v_call: TRBV6-1; cdr3_aa: CASRDDQGSRNTIYF; cdr3_nt: TGTGCCAGCAGGGACGACCAGGGATCCAGAAACACCATATATTTT
j_call: TRBJ2-3; clone_size: NA; d_call: TRBD2; cdr3_length: 13; v_call: TRBV7-2; cdr3_aa: CASSSGISGTQYF; cdr3_nt: TGTGCCAGCAGCTCCGGAATTAGCGGGACGCAGTATTTT
j_call: TRBJ1-6; clone_size: NA; d_call: TRBD1; cdr3_length: 17; v_call: TRBV5-5; cdr3_aa: CASSTGQGVRVDSPLHF; cdr3_nt: TGTGCCAGCAGCACGGGACAGGGGGTTAGGGTGGATTCACCCCTCCACTTT
j_call: TRBJ2-1; clone_size: NA; d_call: NA; cdr3_length: 13; v_call: TRBV7-9; cdr3_aa: CASIPKGDNEQFF; cdr3_nt: TGTGCCAGCATCCCCAAGGGTGACAATGAGCAGTTCTTC
j_call: TRBJ1-1; clone_size: NA; d_call: NA; cdr3_length: 15; v_call: TRBV4-2; cdr3_aa: CASSQVGEMSAEAFF; cdr3_nt: TGTGCCAGCAGCCAAGTAGGGGAGATGAGCGCTGAAGCTTTCTTT
j_call: TRBJ1-1; clone_size: NA; d_call: TRBD1; cdr3_length: 16; v_call: TRBV13; cdr3_aa: CASSLPYRDRDTEAFF; cdr3_nt: TGTGCCAGCAGCTTGCCTTACCGGGACAGGGACACTGAAGCTTTCTTT